This T cell receptor beta chain is from a study of OX40 agonist ivuxolimab in advanced cancers. Across the study: One patient with hepatocellular carcinoma and two with cutaneous melanoma, three in all, had partial responses.

Libraries were prepared by immunoSEQ multiplex PCR; TCRdb keeps only in-frame clonotypes and omits some of them. The sample lists more than 50,000 clones; 85% were seen once. As to this clone: What it binds is unknown.

V was shortened by 0 bases and J by 0 bases, with 15 bases between the two germline ends. This CDR3 has 17 residues. Germline CDR1 is ENHRY and CDR2 is SYGVKD. Study-level points and caveats: Expanded clones belonging to CD8+ T cells outnumbered, on average, those of CD4+.

The sequence was obtained from an adult with an advanced solid tumor such as melanoma, head and neck, liver or kidney cancer. Sequences were derived from CD4+ or CD8+ T cells sorted from blood, sampled in a trial of the OX40 agonist ivuxolimab. The rearrangement joins TRBV10-3 to TRBJ2-7, with D possibly called TRBD1 or TRBD2 (5 bases each). CDR3 amino acids: CAISESRGLGHSYEQYF. CDR3 nucleotide sequence: TGTGCCATCAGTGAGTCGAGGGGTTTGGGGCACTCCTACGAGCAGTACTTC.